A selection of T cell receptor beta chains follows, all from one sample in a study of cytomegalovirus exposure and HLA in healthy donors. Clones were read by immunoSEQ multiplex PCR, and TCRdb kept only the in-frame ones, dropping some. Found here are over 85,000 clones, 67% of them singletons; the top ten hold 2.1%. Input material: PBMCs. These receptors originate from a man aged 30 to 45 in good health and CMV-seronegative. The CDR3 runs from the conserved cysteine through the conserved F or W. A D gene is named only where the DNA matches it firmly. Clone sizes are given selectively: once, few, many, or a class where the clone is expanded.

TRBV5-6	TRBD1	TRBJ2-7	.	TGTGCCAGCAGCTCCCTTATTCGACAGGGGACAACCTACGAGCAGTACTTC	CASSSLIRQGTTYEQYF
TRBV11-1	.	TRBJ1-1	.	TGTGCCAGCAGCTTAGTATACACTGAAGCTTTCTTT	CASSLVYTEAFF
TRBV7-2	.	TRBJ2-7	.	TGTGCCAGCAGCTTACTAGGTTACGAGCAGTACTTC	CASSLLGYEQYF
TRBV27	.	TRBJ1-4	few	TGTGCCAGCAGTTTAGTTCCAGGTCTCACGCTTAATGAAAAACTGTTTTTT	CASSLVPGLTLNEKLFF
TRBV28	.	TRBJ2-3	once	TGTGCCAGCAGTGCCATACAGGGCTCCACAGATACGCAGTATTTT	CASSAIQGSTDTQYF
TRBV11-2	TRBD1	TRBJ2-7	once	TGTGCCAGCAGCTACAGAAGGACAGGGGGCGGCGAGCAGTACTTC	CASSYRRTGGGEQYF
TRBV4-3	.	TRBJ2-6	few	TGCGCCAGCAGCCAAGATCTAAGCTGGGGCGCTGGGGCCAACGTCCTGACTTTC	CASSQDLSWGAGANVLTF
TRBV15	.	TRBJ2-1	few	TGTGCCACCAGCAGAGATCGGGGATATGAGCAGTTCTTC	CATSRDRGYEQFF
TRBV27	.	TRBJ1-4	few	TGTGCCAGCAGTCACCTAAGCATGGGGAGTGAAAAACTGTTTTTT	CASSHLSMGSEKLFF
TRBV2	.	TRBJ1-1	few	TGTGCCAGCAGTGACGGGAGGGCGGGAGATGCTTTCTTT	CASSDGRAGDAFF
TRBV5-6	.	TRBJ2-3	.	TGTGCCAGCAGCTCTCGCACAGATACGCAGTATTTT	CASSSRTDTQYF
TRBV15	.	TRBJ2-7	.	TGTGCCACCGGATGGGAGCGGACCTACGAGCAGTACTTC	CATGWERTYEQYF
TRBV5-1	.	TRBJ2-3	once	TGCGCCAGCAGTGCAGGGAGCACAGATACGCAGTATTTT	CASSAGSTDTQYF
TRBV27	TRBD1	TRBJ1-1	.	TGTGCCAGCAGTTTAGGGACAGGCGACCGTGAAGCTTTCTTT	CASSLGTGDREAFF
TRBV28	TRBD2	TRBJ2-3	few	TGTGCCACTGTGGGACTACACACCGATACGCAGTATTTT	CATVGLHTDTQYF
TRBV19	TRBD1	TRBJ1-5	.	TGTGCCAGTAGTATAGGGACAGGATTTAGCAATCAGCCCCAGCATTTT	CASSIGTGFSNQPQHF
TRBV28	TRBD1	TRBJ1-3	.	TGTGCCAGCAGTTTATCCGGGACAGGCCCTGGAAACACCATATATTTT	CASSLSGTGPGNTIYF
TRBV27	TRBD2	TRBJ2-3	once	TGTGCCAGCAGTTTTATAGCGGGGGACACAGATACGCAGTATTTT	CASSFIAGDTDTQYF
TRBV5-6	TRBD1	TRBJ2-7	.	TGTGCCAGCAGCGGACAGGTCGAGCAGTACTTC	CASSGQVEQYF
TRBV11-2	TRBD1	TRBJ1-4	few	TGTGCCAGCAGCTCCGACAGGGGAATTAATGAAAAACTGTTTTTT	CASSSDRGINEKLFF
TRBV5-4	TRBD1	TRBJ1-4	.	TGTGCCAGCAGCTTTGGCGGGACAGGGGGCCGGACTAATGAAAAACTGTTTTTT	CASSFGGTGGRTNEKLFF
TRBV4-1	TRBD2	TRBJ2-3	.	TGCGCCAGCAGCCAAGAATGGCTAGCGGGGGCAGATACGCAGTATTTT	CASSQEWLAGADTQYF
TRBV10-3	.	TRBJ1-1	.	TGTGCCATCAGATTACAGTCGAACACTGAAGCTTTCTTT	CAIRLQSNTEAFF
TRBV7-9	TRBD2	TRBJ2-1	.	TGTGCCAGCAACGGACTAGCGGGCACCCCAGGCGTTTACAATGAGCAGTTCTTC	CASNGLAGTPGVYNEQFF
TRBV28	TRBD1	TRBJ1-1	.	TGTGCCAGCAGTTTATATAAGGGACAGGGAGAAGCTTTCTTT	CASSLYKGQGEAFF
TRBV30	.	TRBJ2-7	.	TGTGCCTTCGAAAGAAGGGGCTACGAGCAGTACTTC	CAFERRGYEQYF
TRBV18	.	TRBJ1-1	.	TGTGCCAGCTCACCATGGAACAGGTCGAACACTGAAGCTTTCTTT	CASSPWNRSNTEAFF
TRBV7-2	TRBD2	TRBJ2-1	.	TGTGCCAGCAGCCCAGTAGTGTTCCTAGCGGGAGACAATGAGCAGTTCTTC	CASSPVVFLAGDNEQFF
TRBV6-5	TRBD1	TRBJ2-5	.	TGTGCCAGCAGTTACCTGACAGGGAGCCAAGAGACCCAGTACTTC	CASSYLTGSQETQYF
TRBV5-6	TRBD1	TRBJ1-1	.	TGTGCCAGCAGCTTACAGGGGGGGTGTGAAGCTTTCTTT	CASSLQGGCEAFF
TRBV5-1	.	TRBJ2-1	.	TGCGCCAGCAGCTTGGGAGGGCTAGCGAGTGTCTCCTACAATGAGCAGTTCTTC	CASSLGGLASVSYNEQFF
TRBV4-3	TRBD2	TRBJ2-3	.	TGCGCCAGCAGCCAGCTAACGGGTAGCGGGGCGGAAACAGATACGCAGTATTTT	CASSQLTGSGAETDTQYF
TRBV28	.	TRBJ1-5	.	TGTGCCAGCAGCCGTCTGGGGGGGCGGATGAATCAGCCCCAGCATTTT	CASSRLGGRMNQPQHF
TRBV27	TRBD1	TRBJ1-2	few	TGTGCCAGCAGTTTATCGTTCCCCGGACAGGGCTATGGCTACACCTTC	CASSLSFPGQGYGYTF
TRBV27	.	TRBJ1-2	.	TGTGCCAGCAGTTCGCGGGCCGAGGGACTCTATGGCTACACCTTC	CASSSRAEGLYGYTF
TRBV7-2	.	TRBJ2-7	.	TGTGCCAGCAGCTTAATCAAAAGGGAGATCCACGAGCAGTACTTC	CASSLIKREIHEQYF
TRBV7-2	TRBD1	TRBJ2-4	.	TGTGCCAGCAGAACTACAGGGGGAGAAAACATTCAGTACTTC	CASRTTGGENIQYF
TRBV5-1	.	TRBJ2-6	.	TGCGCCAGCAGCCCGATGCCGGGACACGGATCTGGGGCCAACGTCCTGACTTTC	CASSPMPGHGSGANVLTF
TRBV30	.	TRBJ1-6	once	TGTGCCTGGAGCGGGACACCTAACTCCTATAATTCACCCCTCCACTTT	CAWSGTPNSYNSPLHF
TRBV30	.	TRBJ2-7	.	TGTGCCTGGAGTCCAGACTACGAGCAGTACTTC	CAWSPDYEQYF
TRBV19	.	TRBJ1-5	.	TGTGCCAGTAGTGGGACATGGGGCAATCAGCCCCAGCATTTT	CASSGTWGNQPQHF